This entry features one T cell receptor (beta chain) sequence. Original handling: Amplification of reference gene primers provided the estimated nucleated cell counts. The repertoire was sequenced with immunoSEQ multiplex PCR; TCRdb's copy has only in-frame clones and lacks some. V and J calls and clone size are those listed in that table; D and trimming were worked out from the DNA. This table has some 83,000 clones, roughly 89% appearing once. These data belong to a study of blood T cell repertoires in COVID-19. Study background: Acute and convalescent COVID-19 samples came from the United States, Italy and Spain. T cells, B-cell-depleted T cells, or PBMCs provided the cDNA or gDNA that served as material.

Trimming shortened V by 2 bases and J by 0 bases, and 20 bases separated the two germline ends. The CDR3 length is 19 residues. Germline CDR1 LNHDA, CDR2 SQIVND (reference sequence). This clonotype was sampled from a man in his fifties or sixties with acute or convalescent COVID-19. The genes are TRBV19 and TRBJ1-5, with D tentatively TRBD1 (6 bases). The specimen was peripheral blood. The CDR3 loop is CASSILGQRRYNSNQPQHF. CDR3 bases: TGTGCCAGTAGTATACTAGGACAGCGAAGGTATAATAGCAATCAGCCCCAGCATTTT.